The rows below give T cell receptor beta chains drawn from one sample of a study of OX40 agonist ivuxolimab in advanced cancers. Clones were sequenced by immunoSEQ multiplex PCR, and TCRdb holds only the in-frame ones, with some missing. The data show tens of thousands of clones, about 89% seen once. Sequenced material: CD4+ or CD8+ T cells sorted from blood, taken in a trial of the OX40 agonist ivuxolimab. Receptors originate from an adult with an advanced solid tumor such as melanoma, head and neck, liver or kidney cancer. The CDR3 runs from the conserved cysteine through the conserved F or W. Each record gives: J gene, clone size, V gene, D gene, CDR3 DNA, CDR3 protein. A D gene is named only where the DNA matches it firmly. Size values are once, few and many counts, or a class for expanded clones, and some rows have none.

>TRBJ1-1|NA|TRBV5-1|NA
TGCGCCAGCAGCTTGGCCCGGACAGCCGGTAACACTGAAGCTTTCTTT
CASSLARTAGNTEAFF
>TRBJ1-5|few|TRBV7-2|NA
TGTGCCAGCAGCTTAGATTTTGCTCAGCCCCAGCATTTT
CASSLDFAQPQHF
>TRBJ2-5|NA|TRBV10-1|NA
TGCGCCAGCAGTGCGGAAGAGACCCAGTACTTC
CASSAEETQYF
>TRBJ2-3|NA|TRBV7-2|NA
TGTGCCAGCAGCCTCGTCGCGGGAGATACGCAGTATTTT
CASSLVAGDTQYF
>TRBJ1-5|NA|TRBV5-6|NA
TGTGCCAGCAGCTTGAGGCGGAACAATCAGCCCCAGCATTTT
CASSLRRNNQPQHF
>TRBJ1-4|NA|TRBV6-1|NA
TGTGCCAGCAGGGAAACAGCAACTAATGAAAAACTGTTTTTT
CASRETATNEKLFF
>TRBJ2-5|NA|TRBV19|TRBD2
TGTGCCAGTACCAAACTAGCGGGGAATCAAGAGACCCAGTACTTC
CASTKLAGNQETQYF
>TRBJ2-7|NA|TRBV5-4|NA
TGTGCCAGCAGCGTCGGACAGTTCTACGAGCAGTACTTC
CASSVGQFYEQYF
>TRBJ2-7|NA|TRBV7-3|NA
TGTGCCAGCAGCCAAGGCCGGAGCGAGCAGTACTTC
CASSQGRSEQYF
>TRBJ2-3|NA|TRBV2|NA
TGTGCCAGCAGGGGAATGGGACACTCTAGCACAGATACGCAGTATTTT
CASRGMGHSSTDTQYF
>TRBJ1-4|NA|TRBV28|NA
TGTGCCAGCAGTTTTCAGGCAGGGTTGGGTGAAAAACTGTTTTTT
CASSFQAGLGEKLFF
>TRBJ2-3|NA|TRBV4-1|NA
TGCGCCAGCAGCCAAGAACCCTCCCGAAGGGCAGATACGCAGTATTTT
CASSQEPSRRADTQYF
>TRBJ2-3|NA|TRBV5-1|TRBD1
TGCGCCAGCAAGGGACAGGGGGCCGTTACGCAGTATTTT
CASKGQGAVTQYF
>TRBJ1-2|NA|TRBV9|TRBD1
TGTGCCAGCAGCACCTCAGGGGGAAATTTTGGTCTATATGGCTACACCTTC
CASSTSGGNFGLYGYTF
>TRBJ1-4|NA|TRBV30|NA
TGTGCCTGGAACCGCGGCAGTGAAAAACTGTTTTTT
CAWNRGSEKLFF
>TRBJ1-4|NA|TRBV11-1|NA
TGTGCCAGCAGCTTAGGAGGGCATGAAAAACTGTTTTTT
CASSLGGHEKLFF
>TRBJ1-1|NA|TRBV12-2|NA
TGTGCAAGTCGCTTAGACGCCGTAGGGACAGGGTGGTTGAGGAACACTGAAGCTTTCTTT
CASRLDAVGTGWLRNTEAFF
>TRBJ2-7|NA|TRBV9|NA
TGTGCCAGCAGCGTAGTCCCAGGGGAAACCTACGAGCAGTACTTC
CASSVVPGETYEQYF
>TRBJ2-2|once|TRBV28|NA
TGTGCCAGCAGTTTACTACAGGGTGGGACCGGGGAGCTGTTTTTT
CASSLLQGGTGELFF
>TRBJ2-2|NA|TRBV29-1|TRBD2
TGCAGCGTTGAAGAGTCGAGCGGGAGTTACACCGGGGAGCTGTTTTTT
CSVEESSGSYTGELFF